This TCR beta chain was found in a study of cytomegalovirus exposure and HLA in healthy donors. The PCR had 60 Vbeta and 13 Jbeta primers. The data were produced by immunoSEQ multiplex PCR, yet TCRdb's version contains in-frame clones alone and is incomplete. The data show about 200,000 clones, with approximately 12% seen just once and about 7.8% held by the top ten. Study-wide results and limits: Rarity held for most TCR sequences, but there were some public TCRs that occurred in many donors. Later analysis identified about 17,000 TCR beta sequences associated with HLA alleles, using a false discovery rate threshold of 0.05. When presence/absence was analysed, sequencing depth was taken to be roughly uniform across donors. An analysis was carried out later, and it reportedly showed fewer N-insertions in an Asian-associated ancestry cluster than the approximately 670-donor mean.

Turning to this clone: Its antigen is still unknown. At one end the junction does not follow the germline gene, possibly because of a read error. Other DNA sequences in the sample encode the same CDR3.

The specimen was PBMCs. This TCR came from a man aged 45-65 years in good health and CMV-seropositive.

CDR3 in DNA: TGTGCCAGCAGCCCTGGGGCAGCTAATGAAAAACTGTTTTTT. Its protein is CASSPGAANEKLFF. V is TRBV4-1 and J is TRBJ1-4; D perhaps matches TRBD1 (5 bases). Germline values: CDR1 MGHRA, CDR2 YSYEKL. CDR3 size: 14 residues.